The 20 T cell receptor beta chains given below trace back to one sample, sequenced in a study of blood T cell repertoires in COVID-19. Profiled with immunoSEQ multiplex PCR; TCRdb holds only in-frame clones, not every one. The sample consists of about 80,000 clones, under 90% of them appearing once. Input material: peripheral blood. Receptors originate from a human donor in a cohort sampled during active COVID-19.

This clone was detected ten times or more. The chain has TRBV10-3 and TRBJ2-1; 10 bases are shared with TRBD1. V lost 5 bases, J lost 9 bases, and 7 bases stayed unmatched. The CDR3 is 14 residues long. Germline V gives CDR1 ENHRY, CDR2 SYGVKD. The CDR3 DNA reads TGTGCCATCAGTTGGACAGGGGGTCAGGGTGAGCAGTTCTTC. It is translated as CAISWTGGQGEQFF.

This sequence joins TRBV6-4 and TRBJ1-2; no definite D call. Germline lookup yields CDR1 MRHNA and CDR2 SNTAGT. The CDR3 spans 12 residues. V lost 2 bases to trimming and J lost 6 bases, with 7 bases between them. CDR3 nucleotide sequence: TGTGCCAGCAGTGACGGAACTAATGGCTACACCTTC. Protein sequence: CASSDGTNGYTF.

A remark on this clone: Compared with germline, one end of the junction differs, possibly owing to a read error. The CDR3 is CAITEGAGSYEQYF. For the CDR3, the DNA is TGTGCCATCACTGAGGGGGCGGGGTCCTACGAGCAGTACTTC. The chain uses TRBV10-3 and TRBJ2-7, with a possible D match to TRBD1 (7 bases). Germline V CDR1 and CDR2: ENHRY, SYGVKD. This CDR3 spans 14 amino acids.

The chain recombines TRBV5-4 with TRBJ1-2; D is unclear. This CDR3 is 14 amino acids long. Germline values: CDR1 SGHNT, CDR2 YYREEE (reference sequence). Trimming took off 3 bases at V and 3 bases at J, with 12 bases between the two ends. CDR3 amino acids: CASSSETPYYGYTF. The CDR3 nucleotides are TGTGCCAGCAGCTCCGAGACACCTTACTATGGCTACACCTTC.

V usage is TRBV5-1 and J usage is TRBJ2-1; tentative D call: TRBD2 (6 bases). Germline values: CDR1 SGHRS, CDR2 YFSETQ. Trimming took 9 bases from V and 0 from J, leaving 13 bases between them. The CDR3 runs 14 residues. CDR3 residues: CATSGTASYNEQFF. DNA of the CDR3: TGCGCCACCTCCGGGACTGCCTCCTACAATGAGCAGTTCTTC.

The V and J genes are TRBV11-2 and TRBJ1-2; 7 bases fit TRBD1. Germline loops: CDR1 SGHAT, CDR2 FQNNGV. The V and J ends lost 5 bases and 6 bases, in that order; junction bases with no gene match: 15. The CDR3 consists of 16 residues. The CDR3 loop is CASSPYGFTGVDGYTF. The CDR3 DNA reads as TGTGCCAGCAGCCCATACGGTTTTACAGGGGTGGATGGCTACACCTTC.

The rearrangement links TRBV5-1 to TRBJ2-1; 13 nucleotides match TRBD2. Germline V lookup: CDR1 SGHRS, CDR2 YFSETQ. There are 18 residues in the CDR3. With 0 bases clipped from V and 2 bases from J, the junction kept 5 bases outside the gene matches. CDR3 protein: CASSLAPLAGGPYNEQFF. CDR3 in DNA: TGCGCCAGCAGCTTGGCCCCACTAGCGGGGGGGCCCTACAATGAGCAGTTCTTC.

The gene calls are TRBV6-1 and TRBJ2-7; the match to TRBD1 covers 9 bases. Germline CDR1 is MNHNS and CDR2 is SASEGT. The CDR3 totals 17 residues. The V gene end was trimmed by 4 bases and the J gene end by 2 bases; junction bases not matched to a gene: 12. The CDR3 sequence is CASSAEHSGTGTYEQYF. The CDR3 coding sequence is TGTGCCAGCAGTGCAGAGCACTCCGGGACAGGGACCTACGAGCAGTACTTC.

The chain joins TRBV28 to TRBJ1-1; the D gene is possibly TRBD1 (5 bases). The CDR3 runs 16 residues. The ends were cut back, 8 bases at V and 2 bases at J, with 21 bases in the middle. Germline V CDR1 and CDR2: MDHEN, SYDVKM. CDR3 loop: CASPSTTDITNTEAFF. CDR3 sequence (DNA): TGTGCCAGCCCGTCAACGACAGACATCACCAACACTGAAGCTTTCTTT.

This sequence joins TRBV6-6 and TRBJ2-7; tentative D call: TRBD1 (8 bases). Between the trimmed V and J ends, which lost 2 bases and 0 bases, there was a span of 11 bases. This CDR3 contains 15 residues. Germline assignment: CDR1 MNHNY and CDR2 SVGAGI (reference sequence). The CDR3 DNA is TGTGCCAGCAGTTACACAGGGGGGGCCTCCTACGAGCAGTACTTC. Protein: CASSYTGGASYEQYF.

The chain recombines TRBV6-5 with TRBJ1-5; possibly TRBD1 for D (6 bases). Germline V gene data show CDR1 as MNHEY and CDR2 as SVGAGI. Trimming took off 7 bases at V and 6 bases at J, with 19 bases between the two ends. The CDR3 totals 15 residues. CDR3 residues: CASNPTGTSSQPQHF. DNA for the CDR3: TGTGCCAGCAACCCTACAGGGACCTCCTCTCAGCCCCAGCATTTT.

The chain employs TRBV11-2 and TRBJ1-3, with D possibly being TRBD1 (5 bases). Trimming left V 6 bases short and J 4 bases short, with 16 bases between. The CDR3 is 15 amino acids. Germline V gene data show CDR1 as SGHAT and CDR2 as FQNNGV. In nucleotides, the CDR3 is TGTGCCAGCAGGATAGGACATTCACCGGGAAACACCATATATTTT. This encodes CASRIGHSPGNTIYF.

The V gene is TRBV5-4, the J gene TRBJ1-4; TRBD1 aligns across 9 bases. The CDR3 contains 18 residues. The V gene end was trimmed by 4 bases and the J gene end by 4 bases; junction bases not matched to a gene: 14. The germline V gene encodes CDR1 SGHNT and CDR2 YYREEE (reference sequence). This CDR3 is CASSPSRDRDFNNEKLFF. CDR3 in DNA: TGTGCCAGCAGCCCCTCCCGGGACAGGGACTTTAATAATGAAAAACTGTTTTTT.

This CDR3 reads CASSQDYGLPKTQYF. Written as DNA, the CDR3 is TGTGCCAGCAGCCAAGATTACGGACTCCCCAAGACCCAGTACTTC. The gene calls are TRBV3-1 (or the pseudogene TRBV3-2) and TRBJ2-5, with D possibly being TRBD2 (5 bases). CDR1 is LGHDT and CDR2 is YNNKEL in the germline V gene (reference sequence). Trimming stripped 0 bases from V and 6 bases from J, with 14 bases between. This CDR3 has 15 amino acids.

The J gene is TRBJ1-5, the V gene TRBV5-1, with D possibly TRBD1 on 5 matching bases. V lost 3 bases, J lost 2 bases, and 9 bases lay in between. The germline gives CDR1 SGHRS, CDR2 YFSETQ. This CDR3 comprises 14 residues. The CDR3 DNA reads as TGCGCCAGCAGCTCTATAGGGGGCAATCAGCCCCAGCATTTT. Residues: CASSSIGGNQPQHF.

This sequence joins TRBV2 and TRBJ2-7; D is perhaps TRBD2 (7 bases). V lost 6 bases to trimming and J lost 7 bases, with 22 bases between them. Germline CDR1 is SNHLY and CDR2 is FYNNEI. The CDR3 loop spans 15 amino acids. CDR3 amino acids: CASSPLSRGGGEQYF. Written as DNA, the CDR3 is TGTGCCAGCAGCCCCCTTAGTAGGGGGGGCGGGGAGCAGTACTTC.

The chain joins TRBV28 to TRBJ1-1; possible D gene TRBD1, 5 bases. Looked up from germline, CDR1 is MDHEN and CDR2 is SYDVKM. This CDR3 has 14 residues. V was cut by 6 bases and J by 0 bases, with 11 bases left in between. The CDR3 loop is CASRAGLMNTEAFF. CDR3 coding DNA: TGTGCCAGCAGAGCGGGACTTATGAACACTGAAGCTTTCTTT.

V and J are TRBV6-6 and TRBJ2-3, with 14 bases identical to TRBD2. CDR1 is MNHNY and CDR2 is SVGAGI in the germline V gene (reference sequence). The CDR3 covers 15 residues. Losses at the gene ends were 10 bases for V and 0 bases for J; bases not matched to a gene: 3. CDR3 in DNA: TGTGCCATCGGACTAGCGGGGGGAAGCACAGATACGCAGTATTTT. This encodes CAIGLAGGSTDTQYF.

This chain connects TRBV15 to TRBJ2-1; TRBD2 is a possible D gene (5 bases). Germline lookup yields CDR1 LNHNV and CDR2 YYDKDF (reference sequence). This CDR3 region has 13 residues. V was cut by 3 bases and J by 10 bases, with 13 bases left in between. The CDR3 coding sequence is TGTGCCACCAGCAGTAAGGTGGAGGAAGAGCAGTTCTTC. Translated, it gives CATSSKVEEEQFF.

This clone was observed many times. The chain recombines TRBV6-5 with TRBJ1-6; TRBD1 matches at 9 bases. Trimming cost V 4 bases and J 13 bases; bases outside gene matches: 5. Germline V CDR1 and CDR2: MNHEY, SVGAGI. The length of the CDR3 is 13 residues. The CDR3 is CASSFGTGRPLHF. The CDR3, as DNA: TGTGCCAGCAGTTTCGGGACAGGGAGGCCCCTCCACTTT.